A selection of T cell receptor beta chains follows, all from one sample in a study of beta chain features in type 1 diabetes. The method was immunoSEQ multiplex PCR; TCRdb's version includes in-frame clones alone and lacks a portion of them. The sample lists roughly 700,000 clones; 10% to 15% were seen once. The specimen was naive CD4+ T cells from blood. Receptors originate from a man between 18 and 29 years old with type 1 diabetes. Each CDR3 is given with its conserved first and last residue. D genes are given only for firm matches. Clone size is stated in some rows and not others, as once, few, many or a class when expanded.

j_call,v_call,clone_size,d_call,cdr3_nt,cdr3_aa
TRBJ1-1,TRBV7-9,NA,TRBD1,TGTGCCAGCAGCTTAACCAGGGGGCCGACTGAAGCTTTCTTT,CASSLTRGPTEAFF
TRBJ1-2,TRBV2,NA,NA,TGTGCCGGAACCAAGGAAGACTATGGCTACACCTTC,CAGTKEDYGYTF
TRBJ2-2,TRBV28,NA,TRBD1,TGTGCCAGCAGCCCAGACGACAGGGCGATCACCGGGGAGCTGTTTTTT,CASSPDDRAITGELFF
TRBJ1-6,TRBV18,NA,NA,TGTGCCAGCTCACCAGGCTGGGGGGATTCACCCCTCCACTTT,CASSPGWGDSPLHF
TRBJ2-2,TRBV10-3,few,NA,TGTGCCATCAGTGATTACAGCACCGGGGAGCTGTTTTTT,CAISDYSTGELFF
TRBJ2-5,TRBV30,NA,TRBD2,TGTGCCTGGAGGGTAGCGGGGGCCCAAGAGACCCAGTACTTC,CAWRVAGAQETQYF
TRBJ2-2,TRBV2,NA,NA,TGTGCCAGTGTCCCCGGACAGACCACCGGGGAGCTGTTTTTT,CASVPGQTTGELFF
TRBJ2-7,TRBV13,NA,NA,TGTGCCAGCAGCAAGACCTACGAGCAGTACTTC,CASSKTYEQYF
TRBJ2-5,TRBV2,few,TRBD2,TGTGCCAGCAGAAGGACTAGCCATCAACAAGAGACCCAGTACTTC,CASRRTSHQQETQYF
TRBJ2-3,TRBV10-1,NA,TRBD2,TGCGCCAGCAGTGGGACTAGCGGGAGCACAGATACGCAGTATTTT,CASSGTSGSTDTQYF
TRBJ1-2,TRBV10-3,NA,TRBD1,TGTGCCATCAGCAGGGGGCAAGGCGAGTTAGATGGCTACACCTTC,CAISRGQGELDGYTF
TRBJ2-1,TRBV27,few,TRBD2,TGTGCCAGCAGTTTACCCCTGGTGCGGGGGAGGAACAATGAGCAGTTCTTC,CASSLPLVRGRNNEQFF
TRBJ2-5,TRBV30,many,NA,TGTGCCTGGAGTGTGCAGGGGGGGACCCAGTACTTC,CAWSVQGGTQYF
TRBJ2-7,TRBV13,few,TRBD2,TGTGCCAGCAGCCTCGGGACTAGCTCCTACGAGCAGTACTTC,CASSLGTSSYEQYF
TRBJ2-5,TRBV30,NA,TRBD2,TGTGCCTGGAGACTAGCGGGGGCGGAAGAGACCCAGTACTTC,CAWRLAGAEETQYF
TRBJ2-6,TRBV5-1,NA,NA,TGCGCCAGCAGCCAGGGGAGATTCTCTGGGGCCAACGTCCTGACTTTC,CASSQGRFSGANVLTF
TRBJ2-7,TRBV28,NA,NA,TGTGCCAGCAGTATAGACACCAAGGCCTACGAGCAGTACTTC,CASSIDTKAYEQYF
TRBJ2-1,TRBV7-9,NA,NA,TGTGCCAGCAGCTTAGGGTTAGGGTTGAATGAGCAGTTCTTC,CASSLGLGLNEQFF
TRBJ1-2,TRBV6-1,few,NA,TGTGCCAGCAGTGAAGACCAGCGCGTCAATTCGGGTGGCTACACCTTC,CASSEDQRVNSGGYTF
TRBJ2-7,TRBV4-1,NA,TRBD1,TGCGCCAGCAGCCAACTCCGGGACAGGGAGGGCGAGCAGTACTTC,CASSQLRDREGEQYF
TRBJ2-7,TRBV27,few,TRBD1,TGTGCCAGCAGTTTTGTGGGACAGGGTTACCACGAGCAGTACTTC,CASSFVGQGYHEQYF
TRBJ1-4,TRBV2,NA,NA,TGTGCCAGCAGTGAAGACAGGGTTACTAATGAAAAACTGTTTTTT,CASSEDRVTNEKLFF
TRBJ1-2,TRBV14,NA,NA,TGTGCCAGCAGCCGGGACGGCGGAAACTATGGCTACACCTTC,CASSRDGGNYGYTF
TRBJ1-4,TRBV18,few,NA,TGTGCCAGCTCGACCCAGGGTGGGCCTAATGAAAAACTGTTTTTT,CASSTQGGPNEKLFF
TRBJ2-3,TRBV5-4,NA,NA,TGTGCCAGCAGCTTTGGCACCTCCACAGATACGCAGTATTTT,CASSFGTSTDTQYF
TRBJ1-6,TRBV27,few,TRBD1,TGTGCCAGCAGTGTCTGGACAGGGGCTTTTTCACCCCTCCACTTT,CASSVWTGAFSPLHF
TRBJ1-1,TRBV14,NA,NA,TGTGCCAGCAGCCAAGTCTCCGGAGTTCGAGCTTTCTTT,CASSQVSGVRAFF
TRBJ2-7,TRBV7-8,few,NA,TGTGCCAGCAGCCCACGGACGGTGTTCCTCTACGAGCAGTACTTC,CASSPRTVFLYEQYF
TRBJ2-7,TRBV6-1,NA,TRBD1,TGTGCCAGCAGTGACCCGACAGGGGGCCGCTTCTCCTACGAGCAGTACTTC,CASSDPTGGRFSYEQYF
TRBJ2-3,TRBV5-4,few,NA,TGTGCCAGCAGCTACGGCGGGGTCACAGATACGCAGTATTTT,CASSYGGVTDTQYF
TRBJ2-1,TRBV5-4,few,TRBD1,TGTGCCAGCAGCTTGGGACAGGGGGTCTACAATGAGCAGTTCTTC,CASSLGQGVYNEQFF
TRBJ2-2,TRBV6-5,few,NA,TGTGCCTCTAGAGGCGTGAACACCGGGGAGCTGTTTTTT,CASRGVNTGELFF
TRBJ2-7,TRBV27,NA,TRBD2,TGTGCCAGCAGCCGCCTAGCGGGGGCCTCCTACGAGCAGTACTTC,CASSRLAGASYEQYF
TRBJ1-6,TRBV6-5,NA,NA,TGTGCCAGCAGTTACGACCGGCTAGGATCACCCCTCCACTTT,CASSYDRLGSPLHF
TRBJ2-7,TRBV19,NA,TRBD1,TGTGCCAGTAGGGCAGGGGGCGACGAGCAGTACTTC,CASRAGGDEQYF
TRBJ1-1,TRBV6-1,NA,TRBD1,TGTGCCAGCAGTGATCAGGGGGCGAACACTGAAGCTTTCTTT,CASSDQGANTEAFF
TRBJ2-5,TRBV18,few,NA,TGTGCCAGCTCACCGATAATAGTTGGAGTACAAGAGACCCAGTACTTC,CASSPIIVGVQETQYF
TRBJ1-6,TRBV7-9,NA,TRBD1,TGTGCCAGCAGCCAAATCCCGGGACAGGAGAATTCACCCCTCCACTTT,CASSQIPGQENSPLHF
TRBJ1-2,TRBV4-1,NA,NA,TGCGCCAGCAGCCAAGAATCAGTCAGCGACTATGGCTACACCTTC,CASSQESVSDYGYTF
TRBJ2-7,TRBV6-5,NA,NA,TGTGCCAGCAGTTACTCAAGAGACCGCTACTACGAGCAGTACTTC,CASSYSRDRYYEQYF
TRBJ1-4,TRBV5-4,few,NA,TGTGCCAGCAGCCCCACAACTAATGAAAAACTGTTTTTT,CASSPTTNEKLFF
TRBJ1-1,TRBV30,NA,TRBD1,TGTGCCTGGAGTGTTTACAGGGGACTCACTGAAGCTTTCTTT,CAWSVYRGLTEAFF